This T cell receptor (beta chain) was profiled in a study of blood T cell repertoires in COVID-19. Study-level background: Sources were T cells, B-cell-depleted T cells, or PBMCs; the material itself was cDNA or gDNA.

Only in-frame clones appear in the TCRdb table, and some are missing; sequencing was by immunoSEQ multiplex PCR. The sample yields about 50,000 clones, roughly 89% seen once. With 3 bases clipped from V and 2 bases from J, the junction kept 1 base outside the gene matches. Per the germline V gene, CDR1 is SGHRS and CDR2 is YFSETQ. CDR3 length: 13 amino acids. This clonotype was obtained from a woman aged 55 to 70 with COVID-19, enrolled during active disease. Sequencing was done on a sample of peripheral blood. V gene TRBV5-1 combines with J gene TRBJ2-5; 7 positions match TRBD2. For the CDR3, the DNA is TGCGCCAGCAGCTCGGGGGGACAAGAGACCCAGTACTTC. Translation: CASSSGGQETQYF.